The 22 T cell receptor beta chains given below trace back to one sample, sequenced in a study of radiation and T cells in renal cell carcinoma. Documented treatment: 15 Gy SBRT to primary tumor, nephrectomy 4 weeks later. Sequencing used immunoSEQ multiplex PCR; TCRdb keeps in-frame clones, though not all of them. This sample carries approximately 24,000 clones, around 47% of them seen once, and the ten largest clones take approximately 16%. The sample in question was tumor tissue, obtained from a patient whose treatment included radiotherapy and nephrectomy. The source is a woman aged 45-65 years with renal cell carcinoma.

This clone came up a few times. The V and J genes are TRBV30 and TRBJ1-5, with D maybe TRBD1 (6 bases). CDR1 is GTSNPN, CDR2 SVGIG, per germline (reference sequence). Trimming stripped 1 base from V and 5 bases from J, with 9 bases between. The CDR3 totals 13 residues. The CDR3, as DNA: TGTGCCTGGAGTGGGGGGCGACATCAGCCCCAGCATTTT. Amino acids: CAWSGGRHQPQHF.

The gene calls are TRBV5-1 and TRBJ1-4; 8 nucleotides agree with TRBD1. Trimming took 0 bases from V and 5 from J; bases not matched to a gene: 6. CDR1 and CDR2 from the germline V gene are SGHRS and YFSETQ. This CDR3 region has 16 residues. For the CDR3, the DNA is TGCGCCAGCAGCTTGGAGGTGGGACAGGCGAATGAAAAACTGTTTTTT. This gives the protein CASSLEVGQANEKLFF.

The chain uses TRBV5-6 and TRBJ2-7; TRBD1 agrees at 7 bases. The CDR3 extends over 14 amino acids. Per the germline V gene, CDR1 is SGHDT and CDR2 is YYEEEE. The ends lost 5 bases at V and 3 bases at J; junction bases unmatched: 8. DNA of the CDR3: TGTGCCAGCAGTTCCGGGACAGCGATCTACGAGCAGTACTTC. Its protein product is CASSSGTAIYEQYF. The entire variable domain, with the rest obtained from reference TRBV5-6 and TRBJ2-7, is as follows: DAGVTQSPTHLIKTRGQQVTLRCSPKSGHDTVSWYQQALGQGPQFIFQYYEEEERQRGNFPDRFSGHQFPNYSSELNVNALLLGDSALYLCASSSGTAIYEQYFGPGTRLTVT.

V gene TRBV15 combines with J gene TRBJ2-1; D uncertain. V gave up 0 bases and J gave up 9 bases, with 9 bases separating them. Per the germline V gene, CDR1 is LNHNV and CDR2 is YYDKDF (reference sequence). This CDR3 region has 13 residues. CDR3 region: CATSRDRSGEQFF. CDR3 sequence (DNA): TGTGCCACCAGCAGAGATCGGTCTGGTGAGCAGTTCTTC.

This clone has only one observation. The rearrangement links TRBV6-5 to TRBJ2-7; 10 bases fit TRBD1. Germline assignment: CDR1 MNHEY and CDR2 SVGAGI. The CDR3 has 15 residues. Trimming removed 6 bases from V and 1 base from J; junction bases left unmatched: 6. The CDR3 protein is CASRPDRGRSYEQYF. DNA for the CDR3: TGTGCCAGCAGACCCGACAGGGGGCGATCCTACGAGCAGTACTTC.

This chain uses TRBV4-1 with TRBJ2-7; 9 nucleotides line up with TRBD2. V was clipped by 3 bases and J by 3 bases; unmatched bases: 6. The CDR3 runs to 15 residues. The germline CDR1 and CDR2 sequences are MGHRA and YSYEKL. This CDR3 reads CASSQGTSSHYEQYF. The DNA of the CDR3 is TGCGCCAGCAGCCAGGGGACTAGCTCCCACTACGAGCAGTACTTC.

This clone was observed a single time. The chain combines TRBV12-5 with TRBJ2-7; D assignment may be TRBD1 or TRBD2 (7 bases each). Per the germline V gene, CDR1 is LGHNT and CDR2 is FRNRAP. Trimming pared 6 bases from V and 3 bases from J, leaving 15 bases between. There are 14 residues in the CDR3. CDR3 nucleotide sequence: TGTGCTAGTGGAGCTCCAGGGGGGGGCTACGAGCAGTACTTC. Translation: CASGAPGGGYEQYF.

In this sample, this clone turned up a few times. V gene TRBV10-2 combines with J gene TRBJ2-7; the D gene is possibly TRBD1 (6 bases). Germline V gene data show CDR1 as WSHSY and CDR2 as SAAADI. V lost 6 bases and J lost 0, with 15 bases in between. This CDR3 is 15 amino acids long. The DNA for the CDR3 is TGCGCCAGCAGGAGGCAGGGGTTTGGCTCCTACGAGCAGTACTTC. This sequence encodes CASRRQGFGSYEQYF.

This chain links TRBV4-3 with TRBJ1-5; D is possibly TRBD1 (6 bases). Trimming cost V 1 base and J 5 bases, with 9 bases left between them. Germline V gene data show CDR1 as LGHNA and CDR2 as YSLEER. The CDR3 totals 14 residues. The CDR3 loop reads CASSQGRGDQPQHF. The CDR3 nucleotides read TGCGCCAGCAGCCAAGGAAGGGGGGATCAGCCCCAGCATTTT.

The chain employs TRBV7-6 and TRBJ2-7, with 9 bases matching TRBD1. This CDR3 is built from 15 residues. V lost 5 bases and J lost 2; bases outside the gene matches: 7. CDR1 is SGHVS and CDR2 is FNYEAQ in the germline V gene. The CDR3 region is CASSPGTGLTYEQYF. DNA of the CDR3: TGTGCCAGCAGCCCTGGGACAGGGCTCACCTACGAGCAGTACTTC.

The chain joins TRBV9 to TRBJ2-7, with TRBD1 matching over 11 bases. This CDR3 is 13 amino acids long. V shed 7 bases, J shed 6 bases, and the junction held 6 bases outside the gene matches. Germline CDR1 is SGDLS and CDR2 is YYNGEE. DNA of the CDR3: TGTGCCAGCTCCGGGACAGGGGGACCCGAGCAGTACTTC. Its translation is CASSGTGGPEQYF.

The rearrangement links TRBV5-1 to TRBJ2-1, with 7 positions matching TRBD1. V shed 3 bases and J 3 bases; nucleotides not matched to a gene: 6. The germline V gene encodes CDR1 SGHRS and CDR2 YFSETQ. CDR3 size: 15 residues. This CDR3 reads CASSSDREFYNEQFF. The CDR3 DNA sequence: TGCGCCAGCAGCTCAGACAGGGAGTTCTACAATGAGCAGTTCTTC.

The rearrangement joins TRBV5-4 to TRBJ1-1; TRBD1 might be the D (6 bases). The CDR3 has 15 residues. V lost 2 bases and J 8 bases, leaving 19 bases between the germline ends. Germline values: CDR1 SGHNT, CDR2 YYREEE (reference sequence). This CDR3 is CASSLQGGLLGEAFF. CDR3 nucleotides: TGTGCCAGCAGCTTACAGGGAGGTTTGTTAGGAGAAGCTTTCTTT. The full variable domain, rest sourced from reference TRBV5-4 and TRBJ1-1, is ETGVTQSPTHLIKTRGQQVTLRCSSQSGHNTVSWYQQALGQGPQFIFQYYREEENGRGNFPPRFSGLQFPNYSSELNVNALELDDSALYLCASSLQGGLLGEAFFGQGTRLTVV.

The gene calls are TRBV6-5 and TRBJ1-2; tentatively, D is TRBD1 (6 bases). The CDR3 sequence is 13 residues long. The V and J ends lost 2 bases and 8 bases respectively, with 12 bases between them. Germline V lookup: CDR1 MNHEY, CDR2 SVGAGI. The CDR3, as DNA: TGTGCCAGCAGTTACCCCAGGGGAGAAGGCTACACCTTC. This encodes CASSYPRGEGYTF.

By share, this clone counts as medium-sized (0.01 to 0.1%). This chain uses TRBV7-9 with TRBJ2-7; D is possibly TRBD1 (6 bases). The CDR3 length is 13 residues. V lost 10 bases and J 3 bases, leaving 16 bases between the germline ends. Germline CDR1 reads SEHNR; CDR2 reads FQNEAQ (reference sequence). DNA for the CDR3: TGTGCCACCCGAACAGGGTCGGTCTACGAGCAGTACTTC. Amino acids: CATRTGSVYEQYF.

This clone has ten or more counts. The rearrangement joins TRBV7-9 to TRBJ2-6; the D gene is possibly TRBD1 (6 bases). Germline V lookup: CDR1 SEHNR, CDR2 FQNEAQ (reference sequence). The V end was cut by 2 bases, the J end by 0 bases, with 11 bases between. CDR3 length: 17 residues. The CDR3 coding sequence is TGTGCCAGCAGCTTAAACAGGGCGGGCTCTGGGGCCAACGTCCTGACTTTC. Protein: CASSLNRAGSGANVLTF.

The chain employs TRBV23-1 and TRBJ1-5; the match to TRBD1 covers 8 bases. TRBV23-1 is placed among ORFs of uncertain function. CDR3 size: 16 residues. V dropped 0 bases and J dropped 5; count of bases not matched to a gene: 6. CDR3 region: CASSQSKQGVYQPQHF. The CDR3 nucleotides are TGCGCCAGCAGTCAATCGAAACAGGGGGTATATCAGCCCCAGCATTTT.

The CDR3 sequence is CASSLAYWDTENYEQYF. The DNA for the CDR3 is TGTGCCAGCAGCTTAGCCTATTGGGACACCGAGAACTACGAGCAGTACTTC. The chain carries TRBV7-8 and TRBJ2-7; a possible D gene is TRBD1 (6 bases). The V and J ends lost 0 bases and 3 bases respectively, with 18 bases between them. The CDR3 covers 17 residues. Germline loops: CDR1 SGHVS, CDR2 FQNEAQ.

This clone was seen a handful of times. This chain links TRBV5-5 with TRBJ1-2; D might be TRBD1 (6 bases). Germline CDR1 SGHKS, CDR2 YYEKEE (reference sequence). There are 16 residues in the CDR3. The ends were cut back, 0 bases at V and 1 base at J, with 13 bases in the middle. DNA for the CDR3: TGTGCCAGCAGCTTGGATTGGACAGCCTATAACTATGGCTACACCTTC. Protein: CASSLDWTAYNYGYTF.

This chain links TRBV19 with TRBJ1-2; 11 bases are shared with TRBD1. V shed 5 bases, J shed 4 bases, and the junction held 6 bases outside the gene matches. This CDR3 spans 15 amino acids. Germline V gene lookup returns CDR1 LNHDA and CDR2 SQIVND (reference sequence). The CDR3 is CASSLGQGDFYGYTF. The CDR3 nucleotides are TGTGCCAGTAGTTTGGGACAGGGGGACTTCTATGGCTACACCTTC.

The chain has TRBV5-4 and TRBJ1-6; 8 positions agree with TRBD1. The germline V gene encodes CDR1 SGHNT and CDR2 YYREEE (reference sequence). V lost 3 bases to trimming and J lost 10 bases; unmatched junction nucleotides: 12. The CDR3 consists of 16 residues. This CDR3 reads CASSSGTGARRSPLHF. CDR3 nucleotide sequence: TGTGCCAGCAGCTCCGGGACAGGCGCCCGTAGGTCACCCCTCCACTTT. Looking up the rest from reference TRBV5-4 and TRBJ1-6 gives the full variable domain: ETGVTQSPTHLIKTRGQQVTLRCSSQSGHNTVSWYQQALGQGPQFIFQYYREEENGRGNFPPRFSGLQFPNYSSELNVNALELDDSALYLCASSSGTGARRSPLHFGNGTRLTVT.

This clone has only a few counts. The chain recombines TRBV11-2 with TRBJ2-7; possibly TRBD1 for D (6 bases). The CDR3 extends over 15 amino acids. Per germline, CDR1 SGHAT and CDR2 FQNNGV. Deletions cut 5 bases from V and 2 bases from J, with 16 bases between. CDR3 DNA: TGTGCCAGCAGCCGGGACATCGCCCCTACCTACGAGCAGTACTTC. This codes for CASSRDIAPTYEQYF.